Below, one TCR beta chain is given with its context. Isolated RNA was reverse transcribed in full, so expressed TCRB transcripts were sequenced. The table came from immunoSEQ multiplex PCR; TCRdb's copy has only in-frame clones and leaves some out. The data contain roughly 300,000 clones, 6.5% to 10% of them singletons. These data originate in a study of beta chain features in type 1 diabetes. The germline V gene has CDR1 LNHNV and CDR2 YYDKDF (reference sequence). The CDR3 has 15 residues. The V and J ends lost 5 bases and 0 bases respectively, with 13 bases between them. Sequencing was done on a sample of central memory CD4+ T cells from blood. The sequence came from a woman aged 18-35 years in good health. The chain is built from TRBV15 and TRBJ1-1; D remains ambiguous. The CDR3 loop reads CATSGRRALNTEAFF. CDR3 bases: TGTGCCACCAGCGGAAGACGGGCCTTGAACACTGAAGCTTTCTTT.